This T cell receptor (beta chain) was profiled in a study of shared clonotypes between healthy human individuals. TCRdb keeps only in-frame clones here, not all; method: immunoSEQ multiplex PCR. Of nearly 750,000 clones listed, about two thirds are singletons. The CDR3 consists of 15 residues. The ends were cut back, 0 bases at V and 6 bases at J, with 15 bases in the middle. The V gene's germline CDR1 is MNHEY and CDR2 SMNVEV (reference sequence). The donors were all Caucasian adults (living in Nashville, Tennessee). The V call is TRBV27, the J call TRBJ2-7; D gene unclear. The TCR originated in a woman aged 25 to 39 in good health. The sample was memory CD4+ T cells sorted from blood. Subset: CD45RA-negative fraction. CDR3 DNA: TGTGCCAGCAGTTTATCGCTGGTCGGATCAGCCGAGCAGTACTTC. Residues: CASSLSLVGSAEQYF.